Listed here are 12 T cell receptor beta chains from one sample, sequenced in a study of OX40 agonist ivuxolimab in advanced cancers. Repertoires were generated with immunoSEQ multiplex PCR, while TCRdb's copy carries only in-frame clones and drops some. This sample has fewer than 65,000 clones, with approximately 89% found just once. This specimen consisted of CD4+ or CD8+ T cells sorted from blood, obtained in a trial of the OX40 agonist ivuxolimab. Receptors originate from an adult with an advanced solid tumor such as melanoma, head and neck, liver or kidney cancer.

The chain links TRBV5-1 to TRBJ2-5; TRBD1 matches at 9 bases. Trimming removed 0 bases from V and 4 bases from J; junction bases left unmatched: 10. Germline V gene data show CDR1 as SGHRS and CDR2 as YFSETQ. The CDR3 is 17 amino acids. This chain's CDR3 is CASSLGLVTGGRETQYF. CDR3 sequence (DNA): TGCGCCAGCAGCTTGGGATTGGTAACAGGGGGCCGAGAGACCCAGTACTTC.

CDR3 loop: CAISATKASGRAGGELFF. The CDR3 nucleotides read TGTGCCATCAGTGCCACGAAGGCTAGCGGGAGGGCCGGCGGGGAGCTGTTTTTT. The chain has TRBV10-3 and TRBJ2-2; 12 positions match TRBD2. The CDR3 totals 18 residues. J gave up 7 bases and V 4 bases, and 13 bases lay outside the gene matches. Germline assignment: CDR1 ENHRY and CDR2 SYGVKD.

The chain employs TRBV5-1 and TRBJ1-4, with unresolved D. CDR3 size: 16 residues. With 2 bases removed from V and 1 base from J, the gap between germline ends came to 12 bases. Germline CDR1 is SGHRS and CDR2 is YFSETQ. CDR3 sequence reads: CASSFTGDGTNEKLFF. DNA of the CDR3: TGCGCCAGCAGCTTTACGGGTGATGGAACTAATGAAAAACTGTTTTTT. The full variable domain, with the rest looked up from reference TRBV5-1 and TRBJ1-4, is KAGVTQTPRYLIKTRGQQVTLSCSPISGHRSVSWYQQTPGQGLQFLFEYFSETQRNKGNFPGRFSGRQFSNSRSEMNVSTLELGDSALYLCASSFTGDGTNEKLFFGSGTQLSVL.

The rearrangement joins TRBV5-1 to TRBJ2-3; no clear D. V was pared by 2 bases and J by 2 bases, with 12 bases between. The CDR3 runs 15 residues. From germline, CDR1 is SGHRS and CDR2 YFSETQ. CDR3 coding DNA: TGCGCCAGCAGCTTTTCATTGGCTTCCACAGATACGCAGTATTTT. Its protein product is CASSFSLASTDTQYF.

The chain has TRBV9 and TRBJ2-2; 7 bases line up with TRBD2. From germline, CDR1 is SGDLS and CDR2 YYNGEE. V was pared by 0 bases and J by 5 bases, with 4 bases of the junction left unmatched. The CDR3 is 15 residues long. CDR3 nucleotides: TGTGCCAGCAGCGTAGCTGTGGGAGGGACCGGGGAGCTGTTTTTT. Translated: CASSVAVGGTGELFF.

The chain employs TRBV9 and TRBJ2-1; 14 bases agree with TRBD2. V lost 5 bases and J lost 6; bases outside the gene matches: 10. Germline V lookup: CDR1 SGDLS, CDR2 YYNGEE. The CDR3 is made up of 17 amino acids. In DNA form, the CDR3 reads TGTGCCAGCAGTTGGGGACTAGCGGGAGTCGGGGGCAATGAGCAGTTCTTC. Protein: CASSWGLAGVGGNEQFF.

This chain connects TRBV28 to TRBJ1-2, with D hard to call. The CDR3 is 10 amino acids. Germline loops: CDR1 MDHEN, CDR2 SYDVKM. The ends were cut back, 6 bases at V and 13 bases at J, with 12 bases in the middle. The CDR3 loop is CASRGRSVTF. The DNA of the CDR3 is TGTGCCAGCAGGGGCAGGTCCGTCACCTTC.

Concerning this clone itself: At one of its ends the junction is not consistent with the germline gene, which may arise from a read error. The V and J genes are TRBV5-4 and TRBJ2-7, with TRBD2 as a possible D gene (6 bases). CDR3 length equals 14 residues. Germline V lookup: CDR1 SGHNT, CDR2 YYREEE (reference sequence). CDR3 DNA: TGTGCCGGCAGCTTTAAGTTTCGGGGGAACGAGCAGTACTTC. Its protein product is CAGSFKFRGNEQYF.

This chain connects TRBV18 to TRBJ2-5; TRBD1 aligns across 11 bases. CDR1 is KGHSH, CDR2 LQKENI, per germline. Unmatched junction bases numbered 0, after V lost 4 bases and J lost 2 bases. This CDR3 spans 14 amino acids. The CDR3 is CASSRDRGQETQYF. In nucleotides, the CDR3 is TGTGCCAGCTCACGGGACAGGGGGCAAGAGACCCAGTACTTC. Variable domain in full (rest from reference TRBV18 and TRBJ2-5): NAGVMQNPRHLVRRRGQEARLRCSPMKGHSHVYWYRQLPEEGLKFMVYLQKENIIDESGMPKERFSAEFPKEGPSILRIQQVVRGDSAAYFCASSRDRGQETQYFGPGTRLLVL.

The chain recombines TRBV5-4 with TRBJ2-7; TRBD2 matches at 7 bases. The CDR3 extends over 16 amino acids. In germline, CDR1 is SGHNT, CDR2 YYREEE (reference sequence). The junction had 10 bases not matched to a gene; V was cut back by 0 bases and J by 4 bases. Here the CDR3 reads CASSLVGGRGVYEQYF. CDR3 nucleotide sequence: TGTGCCAGCAGCTTGGTTGGCGGGAGAGGGGTATACGAGCAGTACTTC. Variable domain in full (rest from reference TRBV5-4 and TRBJ2-7): ETGVTQSPTHLIKTRGQQVTLRCSSQSGHNTVSWYQQALGQGPQFIFQYYREEENGRGNFPPRFSGLQFPNYSSELNVNALELDDSALYLCASSLVGGRGVYEQYFGPGTRLTVT.

This chain joins TRBV5-5 and TRBJ1-1; D not resolved. The germline V gene encodes CDR1 SGHKS and CDR2 YYEKEE (reference sequence). V lost 0 bases and J 0 bases, leaving 9 bases between the germline ends. The CDR3 extends over 15 amino acids. Here the CDR3 reads CASSLGINLNTEAFF. CDR3 bases: TGTGCCAGCAGCTTGGGAATAAACCTGAACACTGAAGCTTTCTTT.

The chain is built from TRBV7-2 and TRBJ2-7, with TRBD1 as a possible D gene (6 bases). Germline CDR1 reads SGHTA; CDR2 reads FQGNSA. There are 15 residues in the CDR3. The ends were cut back, 2 bases at V and 3 bases at J, with 14 bases in the middle. The CDR3 reads CASSLMGAPIYEQYF. CDR3 nucleotide sequence: TGTGCCAGCAGCTTAATGGGGGCGCCGATCTACGAGCAGTACTTC.